Below are 32 T cell receptor beta chains sequenced from a single sample in a study of chemoradiotherapy in HPV16-positive cancers. The protocol was immunoSEQ multiplex PCR, while the TCRdb copy is restricted to in-frame clones and leaves out a portion. This table holds 12,000 to 15,000 clones, 69% found once. Sampling was performed from a patient who underwent chemoradiotherapy. Receptors were obtained from a human donor with HPV-associated anogenital cancer.

This clone has only a few counts. The chain combines TRBV18 with TRBJ2-4, with D possibly matching TRBD1 (5 bases). In germline, CDR1 is KGHSH, CDR2 LQKENI. V was trimmed by 6 bases and J by 3 bases, leaving 12 bases between them. This CDR3 has 14 amino acids. This CDR3 reads CASSPLTGKNIQYF. CDR3 bases: TGTGCCAGCTCCCCTCTTACAGGCAAAAACATTCAGTACTTC.

This rearrangement joins TRBV7-2 to TRBJ2-2; 7 bases are shared with TRBD2. Per germline, CDR1 SGHTA and CDR2 FQGNSA. The J segment lost 6 bases and the V segment lost 5 bases, leaving 9 bases of the junction unmatched. The CDR3 extends over 15 amino acids. This CDR3 reads CASSPDSGFAGELFF. CDR3 DNA: TGTGCCAGCAGCCCGGATAGCGGGTTCGCCGGGGAGCTGTTTTTT.

The V call is TRBV29-1, the J call TRBJ1-3; 7 bases match TRBD1. CDR1 and CDR2 (germline): SQVTM, ANQGSEA. With 6 bases clipped from V and 9 bases from J, the junction kept 8 bases outside the gene matches. CDR3 length: 12 amino acids. The CDR3 nucleotides read TGCAGCGTCCTTGGGCAGGGGGGCACCATATATTTT. Protein: CSVLGQGGTIYF. Full variable domain (missing parts from reference TRBV29-1 and TRBJ1-3): SAVISQKPSRDICQRGTSLTIQCQVDSQVTMMFWYRQQPGQSLTLIATANQGSEATYESGFVIDKFPISRPNLTFSTLTVSNMSPEDSSIYLCSVLGQGGTIYFGEGSWLTVV.

The DNA for the CDR3 is TGCGCCAGCAGCGCCTACAGTTCCCGGGGCGCTGAAGCTTTCTTT. It is translated as CASSAYSSRGAEAFF. The chain employs TRBV5-1 and TRBJ1-1, with a possible D match to TRBD1 (5 bases). V lost 4 bases, J lost 6 bases, and 19 bases lay in between. The CDR3 extends over 15 amino acids. Germline-derived CDR1 and CDR2 are SGHRS and YFSETQ.

The rearrangement joins TRBV9 to TRBJ1-1, with a tentative D call TRBD1 (5 bases). Germline values: CDR1 SGDLS, CDR2 YYNGEE. CDR3 length: 15 amino acids. V lost 3 bases, J lost 0 bases, and 12 bases lay in between. CDR3 coding DNA: TGTGCCAGCAGCGATGCAGGGTCCATGAACACTGAAGCTTTCTTT. Amino acid sequence: CASSDAGSMNTEAFF.

The chain has TRBV27 and TRBJ1-3; 10 bases match TRBD1. This CDR3 spans 15 amino acids. V shed 4 bases, J shed 1 base, and the junction held 1 base outside the gene matches. CDR1 is MNHEY and CDR2 is SMNVEV in the germline V gene (reference sequence). CDR3 loop: CASSWTGGSGNTIYF. For the CDR3, the DNA is TGTGCCAGCAGTTGGACAGGGGGGTCTGGAAACACCATATATTTT.

The chain recombines TRBV4-1 with TRBJ2-3; no reliable D call. The V gene lost 1 base and the J gene lost 0 bases, with 11 bases spanning the gap. Germline assignment: CDR1 MGHRA and CDR2 YSYEKL. There are 16 residues in the CDR3. CDR3 residues: CASSQGPGLSTDTQYF. The DNA of the CDR3 is TGCGCCAGCAGCCAAGGTCCGGGCCTTAGCACAGATACGCAGTATTTT.

The V gene is TRBV7-6, the J gene TRBJ2-1, with 8 bases matching TRBD1. Germline trimming cut 5 bases from V and 9 bases from J; bases unmatched to any gene: 15. In germline, CDR1 is SGHVS, CDR2 FNYEAQ. The CDR3 spans 16 residues. CDR3 nucleotides: TGTGCCAGCAGCGGCGATCACAGGGGGTGGAGGGGTGAGCAGTTCTTC. Protein: CASSGDHRGWRGEQFF.

J is TRBJ2-2 and V is TRBV5-4, with 13 bases lining up with TRBD2. After removal of 4 bases from V and 4 bases from J, the junction contained 4 bases not matched to a gene. CDR1 is SGHNT and CDR2 is YYREEE in the germline V gene (reference sequence). There are 16 residues in the CDR3. The DNA for the CDR3 is TGTGCCAGCAGCCCCGGGACTAGCGGGGTCACCGGGGAGCTGTTTTTT. The encoded protein is CASSPGTSGVTGELFF.

CDR3 residues: CASRSYGTRLSSTDTQYF. In DNA form, the CDR3 reads TGTGCCAGCAGGAGTTACGGGACTAGATTATCTAGCACAGATACGCAGTATTTT. The gene calls are TRBV27 and TRBJ2-3; 8 bases map to TRBD2. The length of the CDR3 is 18 residues. The V and J ends lost 6 bases and 0 bases, in that order; junction bases with no gene match: 14. The germline V gene encodes CDR1 MNHEY and CDR2 SMNVEV (reference sequence).

The rearrangement uses TRBV27 and TRBJ2-7; 11 positions agree with TRBD2. V shed 1 base and J 8 bases; nucleotides not matched to a gene: 7. CDR3 length: 15 residues. The V gene's germline CDR1 is MNHEY and CDR2 SMNVEV (reference sequence). This CDR3 is CASSLFGSGGAQQYF. For the CDR3, the DNA is TGTGCCAGCAGTTTATTCGGTAGCGGGGGGGCGCAGCAGTACTTC.

This clone was counted a few times. The rearrangement links TRBV11-2 to TRBJ1-5; D is uncertain. The length of the CDR3 is 13 residues. Trimming took off 1 base at V and 5 bases at J, with 6 bases between the two ends. In germline, CDR1 is SGHAT, CDR2 FQNNGV. CDR3 sequence (DNA): TGTGCCAGCAGCTTAGGCATCGATCAGCCCCAGCATTTT. Amino acid sequence: CASSLGIDQPQHF.

This clone was detected only once. The chain joins TRBV9 to TRBJ2-4; either TRBD1 or TRBD2 may supply D (5 bases each). CDR3 length: 13 amino acids. Germline V gives CDR1 SGDLS, CDR2 YYNGEE. V dropped 1 base and J dropped 7 bases, with 9 bases sitting between them. The CDR3 here is CASSVTEGNIQYF. As DNA, the CDR3 is TGTGCCAGCAGCGTAACAGAGGGGAACATTCAGTACTTC.

This sequence joins TRBV2 and TRBJ1-3; D perhaps matches TRBD1 (6 bases). The V end lost 6 bases, the J end lost 11 bases, and 17 bases lay between the germline ends. The CDR3 contains 13 residues. From germline, CDR1 is SNHLY and CDR2 FYNNEI. CDR3 in amino acids: CASSRDTDFPIYF. The CDR3 coding sequence is TGTGCCAGCAGCAGGGACACCGATTTTCCCATATATTTT.

This chain uses TRBV5-1 with TRBJ2-1, with D perhaps TRBD2 (7 bases). Germline CDR1 is SGHRS and CDR2 is YFSETQ. The V end was cut by 1 base, the J end by 1 base, with 12 bases between. This CDR3 region has 16 residues. The CDR3 spells CASSLWGGNSYNEQFF. CDR3 DNA sequence: TGCGCCAGCAGCTTGTGGGGGGGCAATTCCTACAATGAGCAGTTCTTC.

This clone has more than one count but fewer than ten. The gene calls are TRBV7-9 and TRBJ2-1, with 10 positions matching TRBD2. Germline CDR1 reads SEHNR; CDR2 reads FQNEAQ (reference sequence). The CDR3 sequence is 15 residues long. V lost 2 bases and J lost 4; bases outside the gene matches: 2. The DNA of the CDR3 is TGTGCCAGCAGCTTAAGCGGGGGGGGATACAATGAGCAGTTCTTC. It encodes CASSLSGGGYNEQFF.

This clone was detected a few times. The V gene is TRBV18, the J gene TRBJ1-2; D possibly corresponds to TRBD1 (5 bases). V was shortened by 3 bases and J by 5 bases, with 10 bases between the two germline ends. The germline gives CDR1 KGHSH, CDR2 LQKENI. This CDR3 region has 13 residues. The CDR3 coding sequence is TGTGCCAGCTCACCTAGTCCAGGGTATGGCTACACCTTC. The encoded protein is CASSPSPGYGYTF.

The V and J genes are TRBV19 and TRBJ1-2; possibly TRBD1 for D (5 bases). Germline assignment: CDR1 LNHDA and CDR2 SQIVND (reference sequence). The CDR3 spans 13 residues. V shed 5 bases and J shed 5 bases, with 12 bases lying between them. CDR3 in DNA: TGTGCCAGTAGTGAAGGGACCCAATATGGCTACACCTTC. Protein sequence: CASSEGTQYGYTF.

This clone was found a few times. CDR3 protein: CAWRQAGGLDGYTF. In DNA, the CDR3 is TGTGCCTGGAGACAGGCAGGGGGTTTGGATGGCTACACCTTC. This sequence joins TRBV30 and TRBJ1-2; 7 bases fit TRBD1. CDR1 GTSNPN and CDR2 SVGIG come from the germline V gene (reference sequence). The CDR3 runs to 14 residues. Trimming cost V 3 bases and J 6 bases; bases outside gene matches: 10.

This clone was picked up a small number of times. V usage is TRBV2 and J usage is TRBJ1-5; D is unclear. Per the germline V gene, CDR1 is SNHLY and CDR2 is FYNNEI. The V and J ends lost 4 bases and 3 bases respectively, with 10 bases between them. The CDR3 covers 14 residues. The CDR3 sequence is CASSVGRNNQPQHF. In DNA, the CDR3 is TGTGCCAGCAGTGTTGGCAGGAACAATCAGCCCCAGCATTTT.

The V and J genes are TRBV18 and TRBJ2-3; D remains unclear. The CDR3 has 13 residues. CDR1 and CDR2 from the germline V gene are KGHSH and LQKENI. V was trimmed by 3 bases and J by 4 bases, leaving 8 bases between them. In nucleotides, the CDR3 is TGTGCCAGCTCACCTGGTCTCCCAGATACGCAGTATTTT. It translates to CASSPGLPDTQYF.

This clone was recorded once. The V gene is TRBV5-1, the J gene TRBJ2-4; 16 bases fit TRBD2. Germline V lookup: CDR1 SGHRS, CDR2 YFSETQ. Trimming took 4 bases from V and 7 from J; bases not matched to a gene: 5. This CDR3 is built from 16 residues. DNA of the CDR3: TGCGCCAGCAGCATAGGGACTAGCGGGGGGGCTAACATTCAGTACTTC. Its translation: CASSIGTSGGANIQYF. The full variable domain, its missing parts supplied by reference TRBV5-1 and TRBJ2-4, is KAGVTQTPRYLIKTRGQQVTLSCSPISGHRSVSWYQQTPGQGLQFLFEYFSETQRNKGNFPGRFSGRQFSNSRSEMNVSTLELGDSALYLCASSIGTSGGANIQYFGAGTRLSVL.

This clone was seen a handful of times. The rearrangement links TRBV28 to TRBJ1-4; 10 bases line up with TRBD1. The CDR3 length is 16 residues. Trimming at V came to 6 bases and at J to 3 bases, leaving 7 bases not matched to a gene. Germline V CDR1 and CDR2: MDHEN, SYDVKM. The DNA for the CDR3 is TGTGCCAGCAGGGGACAGGGGTTTGTAGCTAATGAAAAACTGTTTTTT. The encoded protein is CASRGQGFVANEKLFF. The full variable domain, its missing parts supplied by reference TRBV28 and TRBJ1-4, is DVKVTQSSRYLVKRTGEKVFLECVQDMDHENMFWYRQDPGLGLRLIYFSYDVKMKEKGDIPEGYSVSREKKERFSLILESASTNQTSMYLCASRGQGFVANEKLFFGSGTQLSVL.

This chain links TRBV5-4 with TRBJ2-4; 8 nucleotides agree with TRBD1. The CDR3 loop spans 16 amino acids. Trimming removed 4 bases from V and 3 bases from J; junction bases left unmatched: 9. CDR1 and CDR2 from the germline V gene are SGHNT and YYREEE (reference sequence). The CDR3 DNA is TGTGCCAGCAGCCCCCAGACAGGGGCAGGCAAAAACATTCAGTACTTC. Encoded protein: CASSPQTGAGKNIQYF.

With respect to this clone: The junction differs from germline at one of its ends, possibly a read error. The chain recombines TRBV27 with TRBJ2-3, with TRBD1 matching 7 bases. The germline CDR1 and CDR2 sequences are MNHEY and SMNVEV (reference sequence). The CDR3 has 18 amino acids. In DNA form, the CDR3 reads TGTGCCGGCAGACTCAAAATACAGGGGATCGAATTGGCAGATACGCAGTATTTT. Translated, it gives CAGRLKIQGIELADTQYF.

The chain has TRBV30 and TRBJ1-2; the D is unclear. V was clipped by 3 bases and J by 6 bases, with 14 bases between them. CDR1 GTSNPN and CDR2 SVGIG come from the germline V gene (reference sequence). This CDR3 has 13 residues. CDR3 loop: CAWSVGHLDGYTF. For the CDR3, the DNA is TGTGCCTGGAGCGTTGGGCACCTGGATGGCTACACCTTC.

This rearrangement joins TRBV30 to TRBJ1-5; maybe TRBD1 (6 bases). Germline CDR1 and CDR2: GTSNPN and SVGIG (reference sequence). V gave up 0 bases and J gave up 5 bases, with 11 bases separating them. The CDR3 extends over 14 amino acids. The chain's CDR3 is CAWSVRGGDQPQHF. The CDR3 region has the DNA TGTGCCTGGAGTGTCAGGGGTGGAGATCAGCCCCAGCATTTT.

The V call is TRBV28, the J call TRBJ1-1; tentative D call: TRBD1 (6 bases). Germline assignment: CDR1 MDHEN and CDR2 SYDVKM. The CDR3 contains 18 residues. V was trimmed by 5 bases and J by 0 bases, leaving 22 bases between them. The chain's CDR3 is CASSHRDNKPTMNTEAFF. CDR3 DNA: TGTGCCAGCAGTCACCGGGACAATAAACCCACCATGAACACTGAAGCTTTCTTT.

This clone was seen a handful of times. V is TRBV5-1 and J is TRBJ2-1; 7 bases line up with TRBD2. CDR1 SGHRS and CDR2 YFSETQ come from the germline V gene. V gave up 4 bases and J gave up 1 base; unmatched junction bases: 5. There are 15 residues in the CDR3. CDR3 region: CASSRDYQSYNEQFF. The CDR3 coding sequence is TGCGCCAGCAGCAGGGACTATCAATCCTACAATGAGCAGTTCTTC.

On this clone: At one end, the junction sequence differs from germline, possibly due to a read error. The chain uses TRBV29-1 and TRBJ2-5; 13 bases map to TRBD2. This CDR3 region has 12 residues. Germline CDR1 and CDR2: SQVTM and ANQGSEA. For the CDR3, the DNA is TGCAGCGTTCTCACTAGCGGGGGGGATAAAAACTTC. Translated: CSVLTSGGDKNF.

The rearrangement joins TRBV5-1 to TRBJ2-5, with 11 bases aligning to TRBD1. The CDR3 sequence is 15 residues long. Germline V gives CDR1 SGHRS, CDR2 YFSETQ. Trimming removed 2 bases from V and 5 bases from J; junction bases left unmatched: 5. CDR3 loop: CASSFGTGGAETQYF. DNA of the CDR3: TGCGCCAGCAGCTTCGGGACAGGGGGTGCGGAGACCCAGTACTTC.

The chain has TRBV2 and TRBJ2-2; possibly TRBD1 for D (5 bases). Trimming stripped 4 bases from V and 1 base from J, with 10 bases between. The CDR3 consists of 15 residues. Looked up from germline, CDR1 is SNHLY and CDR2 is FYNNEI. CDR3 DNA sequence: TGTGCCAGCAGTGTCAGGGTGGGGAACACCGGGGAGCTGTTTTTT. Encoded protein: CASSVRVGNTGELFF.